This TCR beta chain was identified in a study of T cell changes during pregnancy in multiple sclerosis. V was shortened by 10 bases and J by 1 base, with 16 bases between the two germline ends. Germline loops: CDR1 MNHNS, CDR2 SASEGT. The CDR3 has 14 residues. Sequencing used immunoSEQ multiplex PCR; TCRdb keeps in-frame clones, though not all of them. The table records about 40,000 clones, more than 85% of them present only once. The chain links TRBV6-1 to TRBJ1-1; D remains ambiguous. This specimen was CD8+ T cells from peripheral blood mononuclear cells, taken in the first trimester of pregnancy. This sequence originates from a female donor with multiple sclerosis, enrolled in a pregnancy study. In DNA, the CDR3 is TGTGCCACAGAGGGAGCCGTATCGAACACTGAAGCTTTCTTT. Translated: CATEGAVSNTEAFF.